One and the same sample provided the 24 T cell receptor beta chains below, sequenced in a study of T cell responses to AZD1222 COVID-19 vaccine. Clones were sequenced by immunoSEQ multiplex PCR, and TCRdb holds only the in-frame ones, with some missing. This table has about 97,000 clones, about 88% appearing once. The starting material was peripheral blood, obtained on day 0 of AZD1222 vaccination. These TCRs come from an adult in good health.

This chain uses TRBV19 with TRBJ2-3, with TRBD1 matching over 8 bases. The CDR3 consists of 15 residues. Per the germline V gene, CDR1 is LNHDA and CDR2 is SQIVND (reference sequence). After removal of 3 bases from V and 4 bases from J, the junction contained 6 bases not matched to a gene. The CDR3 protein is CASSIQGAHPDTQYF. The CDR3 bases are TGTGCCAGTAGTATCCAGGGGGCGCATCCAGATACGCAGTATTTT.

The V call is TRBV11-1, the J call TRBJ1-1; no definite D call. This CDR3 is built from 13 residues. Trimming took off 4 bases at V and 8 bases at J, with 14 bases between the two ends. The V gene's germline CDR1 is SGHAT and CDR2 FQDESV (reference sequence). The CDR3 protein is CASSWARAEEAFF. The CDR3 coding sequence is TGTGCCAGCAGCTGGGCGAGGGCCGAGGAAGCTTTCTTT.

The chain joins TRBV5-1 to TRBJ1-4, with D possibly matching TRBD1 (5 bases). The CDR3 covers 15 residues. The ends were cut back, 4 bases at V and 0 bases at J, with 10 bases in the middle. CDR1 and CDR2 (germline): SGHRS, YFSETQ. DNA for the CDR3: TGCGCCAGCAGCCAAGGGGATGCAACTAATGAAAAACTGTTTTTT. Protein product: CASSQGDATNEKLFF.

The chain combines TRBV6-1 with TRBJ2-3; D might be TRBD1 (7 bases). V dropped 0 bases and J dropped 5 bases, with 12 bases sitting between them. The CDR3 is 15 residues long. Per the germline V gene, CDR1 is MNHNS and CDR2 is SASEGT. The CDR3 loop is CASSEAGGQLDTQYF. The CDR3 DNA reads TGTGCCAGCAGTGAAGCGGGGGGACAGTTAGATACGCAGTATTTT.

V gene TRBV19 combines with J gene TRBJ1-3; perhaps TRBD1 as D (5 bases). CDR3 size: 15 residues. The germline V and J ends were trimmed by 0 bases and 1 base, with 7 bases remaining between them. CDR1 and CDR2 (germline): LNHDA, SQIVND (reference sequence). The CDR3 nucleotides read TGTGCCAGTAGTATAGATCACAGGTCTGGAAACACCATATATTTT. Residues: CASSIDHRSGNTIYF.

The chain recombines TRBV11-2 with TRBJ1-3; D call uncertain. The ends were cut back, 5 bases at V and 10 bases at J, with 12 bases in the middle. CDR3 length: 12 residues. From germline, CDR1 is SGHAT and CDR2 FQNNGV. The CDR3 DNA reads TGTGCCAGCAGCCACGAAGGGAAAACCATATATTTT. Encoded protein: CASSHEGKTIYF.

In this sample, this clone turned up a few times. The J gene is TRBJ1-1, the V gene TRBV9; 9 bases are a match to TRBD1. Trimming cost V 3 bases and J 6 bases; bases outside gene matches: 9. This CDR3 comprises 15 residues. Germline V gives CDR1 SGDLS, CDR2 YYNGEE. For the CDR3, the DNA is TGTGCCAGCAGCGCCCTGGACAGGGGACTCTCTGAAGCTTTCTTT. It specifies CASSALDRGLSEAFF.

The V gene is TRBV12-3 or TRBV12-4, the J gene TRBJ2-7; D unclear. The CDR3 runs 11 residues. The V gene lost 5 bases and the J gene lost 3 bases, with 5 bases spanning the gap. For the CDR3, the DNA is TGTGCCAGCAGTAATAACTACGAGCAGTACTTC. Amino acids: CASSNNYEQYF.

V usage is TRBV9 and J usage is TRBJ2-2; 8 bases are shared with TRBD2. The CDR3 covers 17 residues. Germline values: CDR1 SGDLS, CDR2 YYNGEE. After removal of 0 bases from V and 6 bases from J, the junction contained 10 bases not matched to a gene. The CDR3, as DNA: TGTGCCAGCAGCGTAGAGGGGACTAGTTGGGGGCCCGGGGAGCTGTTTTTT. Amino acids: CASSVEGTSWGPGELFF. Looking up the rest from reference TRBV9 and TRBJ2-2 gives the full variable domain: DSGVTQTPKHLITATGQRVTLRCSPRSGDLSVYWYQQSLDQGLQFLIQYYNGEERAKGNILERFSAQQFPDLHSELNLSSLELGDSALYFCASSVEGTSWGPGELFFGEGSRLTVL.

This clone has only a few counts. The chain employs TRBV5-8 and TRBJ2-1, with 7 bases that match TRBD2. Germline loops: CDR1 SGHTS, CDR2 YDEGEE. J was trimmed by 4 bases and V by 1 base; bases with no gene match: 5. This CDR3 is built from 15 residues. CDR3 DNA sequence: TGTGCCAGCAGCTTGATGGCTAGCGGATACAATGAGCAGTTCTTC. Its protein product is CASSLMASGYNEQFF.

The chain uses TRBV29-1 and TRBJ1-2; no firm D call. V lost 3 bases and J lost 3, with 8 bases in between. CDR1 SQVTM and CDR2 ANQGSEA come from the germline V gene. The CDR3 consists of 12 residues. In DNA form, the CDR3 reads TGCAGCGTTGAGGGGATAGACTATGGCTACACCTTC. Protein sequence: CSVEGIDYGYTF.

The chain links TRBV28 to TRBJ1-1; 8 bases align to TRBD1. The germline V gene has CDR1 MDHEN and CDR2 SYDVKM. This CDR3 is 16 amino acids long. V gave up 6 bases and J gave up 0 bases; unmatched junction bases: 9. CDR3 coding DNA: TGTGCCAGCAGGACCCAGGGGGCCGTGATGAACACTGAAGCTTTCTTT. Translating gives CASRTQGAVMNTEAFF. The variable domain in full, completed from reference TRBV28 and TRBJ1-1, reads DVKVTQSSRYLVKRTGEKVFLECVQDMDHENMFWYRQDPGLGLRLIYFSYDVKMKEKGDIPEGYSVSREKKERFSLILESASTNQTSMYLCASRTQGAVMNTEAFFGQGTRLTVV.

The chain employs TRBV5-4 and TRBJ1-2, with 8 positions matching TRBD1. J lost 4 bases, V lost 2 bases, and 13 bases had no gene match. CDR1 is SGHNT, CDR2 YYREEE, per germline (reference sequence). The CDR3 is made up of 17 amino acids. CDR3 coding DNA: TGTGCCAGCAGCTTTGGACAGGGTGTCGTGTTTGGCTATGGCTACACCTTC. It translates to CASSFGQGVVFGYGYTF.

This chain connects TRBV3-1 (or the pseudogene TRBV3-2) to TRBJ1-5, with a weak D call TRBD1 (6 bases). The germline gives CDR1 LGHDT, CDR2 YNNKEL (reference sequence). This CDR3 spans 13 amino acids. Trimming shortened V by 4 bases and J by 6 bases, and 10 bases separated the two germline ends. CDR3 nucleotide sequence: TGTGCCAGCAGCCCGGGACACGGTCAGCCCCAGCATTTT. Translation gives CASSPGHGQPQHF.

This clone was seen a handful of times. The chain combines TRBV5-6 with TRBJ2-7, with D unresolved. From germline, CDR1 is SGHDT and CDR2 YYEEEE. The CDR3 spans 13 residues. The V and J ends lost 2 bases and 3 bases respectively, with 9 bases between them. The CDR3 sequence is CASSFSGDYEQYF. DNA of the CDR3: TGTGCCAGCAGCTTCTCAGGAGACTACGAGCAGTACTTC.

The chain links TRBV5-4 to TRBJ2-1, with D perhaps matching TRBD1 (7 bases). The CDR3 has 16 amino acids. Deletions cut 4 bases from V and 2 bases from J, with 16 bases between. CDR1 SGHNT and CDR2 YYREEE come from the germline V gene (reference sequence). This chain's CDR3 is CASSGGGAGTYNEQFF. For the CDR3, the DNA is TGTGCCAGCAGCGGAGGGGGCGCCGGTACCTACAATGAGCAGTTCTTC.

The CDR3, as DNA: TGCAGCGCCGGGACGGCGAACACCGGGGAGCTGTTTTTT. Amino acids: CSAGTANTGELFF. The rearrangement joins TRBV29-1 to TRBJ2-2; D is possibly TRBD1 or TRBD2 (5 bases each). Germline loops: CDR1 SQVTM, CDR2 ANQGSEA. This CDR3 has 13 amino acids. Trimming left V 7 bases short and J 0 bases short, with 9 bases between.

This clone was recorded a few times. The gene calls are TRBV11-2 and TRBJ1-2; tentatively, D is TRBD1 (6 bases). The CDR3 runs to 15 residues. Germline V gene data show CDR1 as SGHAT and CDR2 as FQNNGV. V was trimmed by 4 bases and J by 4 bases, leaving 16 bases between them. This CDR3 reads CASSSLWRGSYGYTF. CDR3 sequence (DNA): TGTGCCAGCAGCTCCCTTTGGAGGGGGAGCTATGGCTACACCTTC.

The genes are TRBV11-3 and TRBJ2-7; the D gene is possibly TRBD2 (5 bases). The CDR3 is 14 residues long. V gave up 4 bases and J gave up 0 bases, with 10 bases separating them. The V gene's germline CDR1 is SGHNT and CDR2 YENEEA. The chain's CDR3 is CASSSGKGSYEQYF. The CDR3 nucleotides read TGTGCCAGCAGCTCGGGGAAGGGCTCCTACGAGCAGTACTTC.

This chain joins TRBV7-3 and TRBJ2-2, with unresolved D. With 2 bases removed from V and 4 bases from J, the gap between germline ends came to 8 bases. Germline-derived CDR1 and CDR2 are SGHTA and FQGTGA. The CDR3 contains 14 residues. CDR3 bases: TGTGCCAGCAGCTTACGGCAGACCACCGGGGAGCTGTTTTTT. It codes for CASSLRQTTGELFF.

The chain is built from TRBV15 and TRBJ2-1; 16 bases align to TRBD2. Germline V lookup: CDR1 LNHNV, CDR2 YYDKDF (reference sequence). The CDR3 is 19 residues long. V was clipped by 7 bases and J by 8 bases; unmatched bases: 17. The CDR3 here is CATNHGITRGLAGGDEQFF. CDR3 nucleotide sequence: TGTGCCACCAACCACGGGATTACAAGGGGACTAGCGGGAGGGGATGAGCAGTTCTTC.

The chain uses TRBV24-1 and TRBJ1-6; the match to TRBD1 covers 7 bases. Germline V gene sequence: CDR1 KGHDR, CDR2 SFDVKD. The V gene end was trimmed by 4 bases and the J gene end by 8 bases; junction bases not matched to a gene: 10. The CDR3 totals 16 residues. The CDR3 bases are TGTGCCACCAGTGACCAAGGACAGGTTGATGATTCACCCCTCCACTTT. Its protein product is CATSDQGQVDDSPLHF.

V and J are TRBV24-1 and TRBJ2-2; 7 bases map to TRBD1. The germline gives CDR1 KGHDR, CDR2 SFDVKD. Trimming at V came to 6 bases and at J to 1 base, leaving 4 bases not matched to a gene. CDR3 size: 15 residues. CDR3 in amino acids: CATSPGQLNTGELFF. The CDR3 DNA sequence: TGTGCCACCAGTCCGGGACAGTTGAACACCGGGGAGCTGTTTTTT.

The chain employs TRBV5-6 and TRBJ2-7; D remains ambiguous. CDR3 length equals 14 residues. Germline-derived CDR1 and CDR2 are SGHDT and YYEEEE. Trimming removed 2 bases from V and 3 bases from J, with 12 bases in between. CDR3 in DNA: TGTGCCAGCAGCTTTAGTGACACAGTCTACGAGCAGTACTTC. It specifies CASSFSDTVYEQYF. Full variable domain (missing parts from reference TRBV5-6 and TRBJ2-7): DAGVTQSPTHLIKTRGQQVTLRCSPKSGHDTVSWYQQALGQGPQFIFQYYEEEERQRGNFPDRFSGHQFPNYSSELNVNALLLGDSALYLCASSFSDTVYEQYFGPGTRLTVT.